The 27 T cell receptor beta chains below come from one sample, sequenced in a study of Ad26.COV2.S vaccination and SARS-CoV-2 variants. The protocol was immunoSEQ multiplex PCR, while the TCRdb copy is restricted to in-frame clones and leaves out a portion. The sample lists around 350,000 clones, approximately 85% seen once, with about 3.5% in the top ten. Treatment here: roughly 20 received Ad26.COV2.S at low or high dose, single or two shots; roughly five received placebo; per-sample allocation not given. Collection of samples fell on day 63 after the first vaccine or placebo injection. This sample comprised peripheral blood, obtained in a trial of Ad26.COV2.S vaccine versus placebo. These receptors were obtained from a person between 18 and 65 years old who received the Ad26.COV2.S COVID-19 vaccine or a placebo.

The chain couples TRBV9 to TRBJ1-5; D remains ambiguous. Germline loops: CDR1 SGDLS, CDR2 YYNGEE. V lost 0 bases, J lost 6 bases, and 13 bases lay in between. The CDR3 extends over 15 amino acids. The CDR3 sequence: CASSVGEGRGQPQHF. For the CDR3, the DNA is TGTGCCAGCAGCGTAGGTGAGGGTCGGGGTCAGCCCCAGCATTTT.

The rearrangement uses TRBV2 and TRBJ1-6; 7 positions agree with TRBD1. Per the germline V gene, CDR1 is SNHLY and CDR2 is FYNNEI. CDR3 length: 13 residues. Trimming cost V 8 bases and J 9 bases; bases outside gene matches: 7. CDR3 sequence reads: CASLTGWSSPLHF. The CDR3 DNA follows: TGTGCCAGCCTGACAGGGTGGTCTTCACCCCTCCACTTT.

V and J are TRBV11-3 and TRBJ2-3, with TRBD1 matching 10 bases. The length of the CDR3 is 16 residues. Unmatched junction bases numbered 11, after V lost 5 bases and J lost 6 bases. Germline values: CDR1 SGHNT, CDR2 YENEEA. This CDR3 reads CASSRGGTGVVDTQYF. The CDR3 DNA sequence: TGTGCCAGCAGCAGAGGCGGGACAGGGGTTGTGGATACGCAGTATTTT.

The chain recombines TRBV5-1 with TRBJ2-2, with D uncertain. In germline, CDR1 is SGHRS, CDR2 YFSETQ. Trimming took off 0 bases at V and 6 bases at J, with 9 bases between the two ends. The CDR3 covers 14 residues. The CDR3 nucleotides read TGCGCCAGCAGCTTGGCCGTAAACTCCGGGGAGCTGTTTTTT. Its protein product is CASSLAVNSGELFF. The complete variable domain, with remaining parts taken from reference TRBV5-1 and TRBJ2-2, reads KAGVTQTPRYLIKTRGQQVTLSCSPISGHRSVSWYQQTPGQGLQFLFEYFSETQRNKGNFPGRFSGRQFSNSRSEMNVSTLELGDSALYLCASSLAVNSGELFFGEGSRLTVL.

This chain connects TRBV21-1 to TRBJ2-7; the D call of TRBD2 is as the table states it, not checked on the DNA. TRBV21-1 is a pseudogene segment. This CDR3 has 12 residues. This CDR3 reads CASSKGLHEQYF. As DNA, the CDR3 is TGTGCCAGCAGCAAGGGACTCCACGAGCAGTACTTC.

This clone came up a few times. The gene calls are TRBV19 and TRBJ1-2; 7 bases align to TRBD1. Germline loops: CDR1 LNHDA, CDR2 SQIVND (reference sequence). V was clipped by 5 bases and J by 4 bases; unmatched bases: 19. The CDR3 runs 18 residues. CDR3 sequence (DNA): TGTGCCAGTAGTGCAGTGGGGCATACAGGGGCTGTTGGCTATGGCTACACCTTC. This encodes CASSAVGHTGAVGYGYTF. Based on the CDR3 plus reference TRBV19 and TRBJ1-2, the full variable domain is DGGITQSPKYLFRKEGQNVTLSCEQNLNHDAMYWYRQDPGQGLRLIYYSQIVNDFQKGDIAEGYSVSREKKESFPLTVTSAQKNPTAFYLCASSAVGHTGAVGYGYTFGSGTRLTVV.

V and J are TRBV18 and TRBJ1-5, with TRBD1 matching 9 bases. Per the germline V gene, CDR1 is KGHSH and CDR2 is LQKENI. The V gene end was trimmed by 2 bases and the J gene end by 3 bases; junction bases not matched to a gene: 5. CDR3 length: 16 residues. The CDR3 DNA follows: TGTGCCAGCTCACCAGCCGGGACAGGGTTCAATCAGCCCCAGCATTTT. Translated: CASSPAGTGFNQPQHF.

This clone was counted between two and nine times. This chain uses TRBV30 with TRBJ2-2; 11 bases are a match to TRBD2. After removal of 2 bases from V and 1 base from J, the junction contained 9 bases not matched to a gene. In germline, CDR1 is GTSNPN, CDR2 SVGIG (reference sequence). The length of the CDR3 is 18 residues. The DNA of the CDR3 is TGTGCCTGGAGTAAAACCCGGACTAGCGGGCGGAACACCGGGGAGCTGTTTTTT. The encoded protein is CAWSKTRTSGRNTGELFF. The full variable domain, completed using reference TRBV30 and TRBJ2-2, is SQTIHQWPATLVQPVGSPLSLECTVEGTSNPNLYWYRQAAGRGLQLLFYSVGIGQISSEVPQNLSASRPQDRQFILSSKKLLLSDSGFYLCAWSKTRTSGRNTGELFFGEGSRLTVL.

The chain carries TRBV7-9 and TRBJ2-2; D gene unclear. This CDR3 spans 13 amino acids. CDR1 SEHNR and CDR2 FQNEAQ come from the germline V gene (reference sequence). V dropped 5 bases and J dropped 4 bases, with 8 bases sitting between them. The CDR3 spells CASSAHPTGELFF. The DNA of the CDR3 is TGTGCCAGCAGCGCCCACCCCACCGGGGAGCTGTTTTTT.

The rearrangement uses TRBV6-5 and TRBJ2-5, with D unclear. Germline values: CDR1 MNHEY, CDR2 SVGAGI. V was trimmed by 3 bases and J by 9 bases, leaving 17 bases between them. The CDR3 is made up of 14 amino acids. CDR3 region: CASSYRTPETAQYF. The CDR3 nucleotides are TGTGCCAGCAGTTATCGCACGCCCGAAACAGCCCAGTACTTC.

This clone was recorded a few times. The chain combines TRBV13 with TRBJ2-7; TRBD1 matches at 7 bases. The germline CDR1 and CDR2 sequences are PRHDT and FYEKMQ (reference sequence). The CDR3 covers 15 residues. J gave up 2 bases and V 0 bases, and 4 bases lay outside the gene matches. CDR3 protein: CASSLGHRGAYEQYF. Written as DNA, the CDR3 is TGTGCCAGCAGCTTAGGTCACAGGGGAGCCTACGAGCAGTACTTC. The whole variable domain, remainder taken from reference TRBV13 and TRBJ2-7, is AAGVIQSPRHLIKEKRETATLKCYPIPRHDTVYWYQQGPGQDPQFLISFYEKMQSDKGSIPDRFSAQQFSDYHSELNMSSLELGDSALYFCASSLGHRGAYEQYFGPGTRLTVT.

CDR3 bases: TGCGCCAGCAGCGAAGCGGGGCCCCGGGATACGCAGTATTTT. Its translation is CASSEAGPRDTQYF. The rearrangement uses TRBV4-1 and TRBJ2-3; 7 bases fit TRBD2. This CDR3 spans 14 amino acids. The V gene end was trimmed by 5 bases and the J gene end by 6 bases; junction bases not matched to a gene: 8. CDR1 is MGHRA and CDR2 is YSYEKL in the germline V gene.

V usage is TRBV7-9 and J usage is TRBJ2-6, with 10 bases that match TRBD1. This CDR3 region has 19 residues. Germline CDR1 reads SEHNR; CDR2 reads FQNEAQ (reference sequence). V lost 5 bases to trimming and J lost 2 bases; unmatched junction nucleotides: 12. The CDR3: CASSARQGAMLTGANVLTF. The CDR3 DNA is TGTGCCAGCAGCGCCCGACAGGGGGCGATGTTGACTGGGGCCAACGTCCTGACTTTC.

J is TRBJ1-1 and V is TRBV3-1 (or the pseudogene TRBV3-2); TRBD1 matches 10 bases. Germline trimming cut 4 bases from V and 7 bases from J; bases unmatched to any gene: 6. Germline CDR1 LGHDT, CDR2 YNNKEL (reference sequence). The CDR3 spans 14 residues. The CDR3 DNA is TGTGCCAGCAGCCCCGGGACAGGGGACCGTGAAGCTTTCTTT. This sequence encodes CASSPGTGDREAFF.

V gene TRBV20-1 combines with J gene TRBJ2-1; D is possibly TRBD1 (6 bases). Germline assignment: CDR1 DFQATT and CDR2 SNEGSKA (reference sequence). Between the trimmed V and J ends, which lost 3 bases and 16 bases, there was a span of 16 bases. This CDR3 spans 11 amino acids. CDR3 protein: CSASQGWWGFF. CDR3 coding DNA: TGCAGTGCTAGCCAGGGGTGGTGGGGATTCTTC.

A note on this clone: Other DNA sequences in this specimen translate into the identical CDR3. This chain's CDR3 is CASSLGTSGYEQYF. CDR3 coding DNA: TGTGCCAGCAGCTTAGGGACTAGCGGCTACGAGCAGTACTTC. V usage is TRBV11-2 and J usage is TRBJ2-7, with 10 bases matching TRBD2. V lost 1 base, J lost 3 bases, and 0 bases stayed unmatched. The CDR3 extends over 14 amino acids. Germline-derived CDR1 and CDR2 are SGHAT and FQNNGV.

Points on this clone: The sample contains more than one DNA sequence encoding this CDR3. The V call is TRBV7-2, the J call TRBJ1-1; 7 bases are a match to TRBD1. CDR1 and CDR2 from the germline V gene are SGHTA and FQGNSA. V lost 3 bases to trimming and J lost 0 bases; unmatched junction nucleotides: 1. The CDR3 is 14 amino acids. The DNA for the CDR3 is TGTGCCAGCAGCTTGGGACAGTTGAACACTGAAGCTTTCTTT. Translation: CASSLGQLNTEAFF.

About this clone itself: Other nucleotide sequences in the sample specify the same CDR3. The chain has TRBV29-1 and TRBJ2-3; D unresolved. This CDR3 has 11 residues. The germline CDR1 and CDR2 sequences are SQVTM and ANQGSEA. V was clipped by 4 bases and J by 0 bases, with 2 bases between them. The CDR3, as DNA: TGCAGCGTTGGGAGCACAGATACGCAGTATTTT. Translating gives CSVGSTDTQYF.

The chain links TRBV28 to TRBJ1-2, with D possibly being TRBD1 (5 bases). V lost 3 bases, J lost 7 bases, and 9 bases lay in between. Per germline, CDR1 MDHEN and CDR2 SYDVKM. This CDR3 comprises 12 residues. The CDR3 here is CASSLGGIGYTF. As DNA, the CDR3 is TGTGCCAGCAGTTTGGGGGGGATTGGCTACACCTTC.

The chain links TRBV2 to TRBJ2-1; D gene uncertain. Germline V lookup: CDR1 SNHLY, CDR2 FYNNEI. Trimming pared 7 bases from V and 4 bases from J, leaving 14 bases between. This CDR3 is built from 14 residues. The CDR3 here is CASKLRLDYNEQFF. The CDR3 nucleotides read TGTGCCAGCAAGCTGCGCCTAGATTACAATGAGCAGTTCTTC.

The J gene is TRBJ1-1, the V gene TRBV7-8; D may be TRBD1 (6 bases). Germline CDR1 is SGHVS and CDR2 is FQNEAQ. Between the trimmed V and J ends, which lost 3 bases and 3 bases, there was a span of 14 bases. This CDR3 is 15 amino acids long. The CDR3 DNA is TGTGCCAGCAGCTTGGGCCCGGGGGGGCACACTGAAGCTTTCTTT. Protein product: CASSLGPGGHTEAFF.

The chain has TRBV5-1 and TRBJ2-1, with 11 bases that match TRBD2. After removal of 3 bases from V and 2 bases from J, the junction contained 4 bases not matched to a gene. Per the germline V gene, CDR1 is SGHRS and CDR2 is YFSETQ. The CDR3 loop spans 16 amino acids. The CDR3 nucleotides read TGCGCCAGCAGCTCAAGACTAGCGGGGACCTACAATGAGCAGTTCTTC. This gives the protein CASSSRLAGTYNEQFF.

In nucleotides, the CDR3 is TGTGCCAGCAGTCCCCGACTAGCGGGATGGCCGGAGGTCCAGTACTTC. It encodes CASSPRLAGWPEVQYF. The rearrangement joins TRBV28 to TRBJ2-5; 11 bases match TRBD2. Trimming removed 5 bases from V and 10 bases from J; junction bases left unmatched: 15. The CDR3 is made up of 16 amino acids. Germline V gene lookup returns CDR1 MDHEN and CDR2 SYDVKM.

The chain has TRBV6-5 and TRBJ2-2, with D uncertain. The CDR3 covers 12 residues. Germline-derived CDR1 and CDR2 are MNHEY and SVGAGI. Trimming took off 9 bases at V and 3 bases at J, with 8 bases between the two ends. CDR3 amino acids: CASHRYTGELFF. CDR3 DNA sequence: TGTGCCAGTCACCGTTACACCGGGGAGCTGTTTTTT.

The V gene is TRBV5-1, the J gene TRBJ2-1; the D gene is possibly TRBD2 (6 bases). V shed 7 bases and J shed 0 bases, with 8 bases lying between them. Germline CDR1 and CDR2: SGHRS and YFSETQ. The CDR3 has 13 residues. The CDR3 DNA reads as TGCGCCAGCCAGACTAGCTCCTACAATGAGCAGTTCTTC. It yields the protein CASQTSSYNEQFF. Full variable domain (missing parts from reference TRBV5-1 and TRBJ2-1): KAGVTQTPRYLIKTRGQQVTLSCSPISGHRSVSWYQQTPGQGLQFLFEYFSETQRNKGNFPGRFSGRQFSNSRSEMNVSTLELGDSALYLCASQTSSYNEQFFGPGTRLTVL.

As DNA, the CDR3 is TGTGCCAGCAGCGCCCCCGACAGGAACACTGAAGCTTTCTTT. It translates to CASSAPDRNTEAFF. V gene TRBV5-4 combines with J gene TRBJ1-1, with D perhaps TRBD1 (5 bases). The V and J ends lost 4 bases and 1 base respectively, with 11 bases between them. CDR1 and CDR2 from the germline V gene are SGHNT and YYREEE (reference sequence). This CDR3 is 14 amino acids long. The whole variable domain, remainder taken from reference TRBV5-4 and TRBJ1-1, is ETGVTQSPTHLIKTRGQQVTLRCSSQSGHNTVSWYQQALGQGPQFIFQYYREEENGRGNFPPRFSGLQFPNYSSELNVNALELDDSALYLCASSAPDRNTEAFFGQGTRLTVV.

The rearrangement uses TRBV11-2 and TRBJ2-7; tentatively, D is TRBD1 (6 bases). The CDR3 loop spans 12 amino acids. From germline, CDR1 is SGHAT and CDR2 FQNNGV. V lost 1 base to trimming and J lost 7 bases, with 8 bases between them. The CDR3 reads CASSLGGREQYF. Here the CDR3 DNA reads TGTGCCAGCAGCTTAGGGGGGCGGGAGCAGTACTTC. The full variable domain, with the rest looked up from reference TRBV11-2 and TRBJ2-7, is EAGVAQSPRYKIIEKRQSVAFWCNPISGHATLYWYQQILGQGPKLLIQFQNNGVVDDSQLPKDRFSAERLKGVDSTLKIQPAKLEDSAVYLCASSLGGREQYFGPGTRLTVT.